What follows are 20 T cell receptor beta chains derived from one specimen sequenced in a study of shared clonotypes between healthy human individuals (dated by TCRdb to about 2020). The library was made by the immunoSEQ multiplex PCR assay. Entries here come from immuneACCESS through TCRdb and include only in-frame sequences with V and J called. Some clones fail to appear in such tables; in the studies checked, an unresolved V gene covers under half of the shortfall, and the cause of the remainder is unknown. Across this sample there are about 490,000 clones, with around 80% seen only once. Over 9.5% of the sample is in the top ten clones. The sequencing sample was made of PBMCs. These receptors were obtained from a woman aged 35 to 49 in good health. Some clones in this sample may be carry-over from other donors' samples.

V usage is TRBV6-6 and J usage is TRBJ1-2; D is undetermined. Germline CDR1 is MNHNY and CDR2 is SVGAGI (reference sequence). The V gene lost 5 bases and the J gene lost 2 bases, with 9 bases spanning the gap. CDR3 size: 13 residues. The CDR3 region is CASSSRHNYGYTF. The CDR3 region has the DNA TGTGCCAGCAGTAGCCGACACAACTATGGCTACACCTTC.

The chain uses TRBV7-2 and TRBJ2-7, with 9 bases lining up with TRBD2. CDR3 length: 17 residues. Germline V gives CDR1 SGHTA, CDR2 FQGNSA. The V gene end was trimmed by 6 bases and the J gene end by 2 bases; junction bases not matched to a gene: 14. The CDR3 region has the DNA TGTGCCAGCAGTTTCTCAGGGGCTAGCGGGAATACCTACGAGCAGTACTTC. It is translated as CASSFSGASGNTYEQYF.

The chain links TRBV7-6 to TRBJ2-3; D unresolved. CDR1 SGHVS and CDR2 FNYEAQ come from the germline V gene. V was trimmed by 6 bases and J by 2 bases, leaving 9 bases between them. The CDR3 sequence is 13 residues long. CDR3 loop: CASRASHTDTQYF. The CDR3 DNA follows: TGTGCCAGCAGGGCTAGTCACACAGATACGCAGTATTTT.

This chain uses TRBV7-3 with TRBJ2-1, with 14 positions matching TRBD2. In germline, CDR1 is SGHTA, CDR2 FQGTGA. The CDR3 sequence is 19 residues long. V lost 5 bases, J lost 2 bases, and 11 bases stayed unmatched. The CDR3 bases are TGTGCCAGCAGCCCCACCGGGACTAGCGGGAGTTTGGCCTACAATGAGCAGTTCTTC. Translating it yields CASSPTGTSGSLAYNEQFF.

The chain joins TRBV21-1 to TRBJ1-1. TRBV21-1 is labeled a pseudogene. The CDR3 covers 18 residues. CDR3 coding DNA: TGTGCCAGCAGCAAAAGGCGCGGGGGAACAGCCATGAACACTGAAGCTTTCTTT. Its protein is CASSKRRGGTAMNTEAFF.

This clone showed up just a few times. The chain uses TRBV7-3 and TRBJ2-1; no firm D call. The V end lost 4 bases, the J end lost 0 bases, and 10 bases lay between the germline ends. This CDR3 has 15 residues. Germline CDR1 and CDR2: SGHTA and FQGTGA. The CDR3 here is CASSYGRSSYNEQFF. CDR3 nucleotide sequence: TGTGCCAGCAGCTACGGGCGCTCCTCCTACAATGAGCAGTTCTTC.

The chain couples TRBV5-1 to TRBJ2-5; 10 bases are a match to TRBD2. Germline V gene sequence: CDR1 SGHRS, CDR2 YFSETQ. The CDR3 loop spans 19 amino acids. V shed 3 bases and J 1 base; nucleotides not matched to a gene: 15. The CDR3 region is CASSSRATSGVEGQETQYF. For the CDR3, the DNA is TGCGCCAGCAGCTCGCGAGCCACTAGCGGGGTAGAGGGCCAAGAGACCCAGTACTTC.

This chain uses TRBV25-1 with TRBJ2-5, with TRBD1 as a possible D gene (6 bases). CDR1 is MGHDK and CDR2 is SYGVNS in the germline V gene. V lost 3 bases, J lost 2 bases, and 13 bases lay in between. The CDR3 spans 15 residues. The CDR3 reads CASSEMAGVQETQYF. In DNA, the CDR3 is TGTGCCAGCAGTGAGATGGCAGGGGTGCAAGAGACCCAGTACTTC.

The table lists this clone with a few counts. A much larger clone differs by one base, so this may be a read error. The sample contains more than one DNA sequence encoding this CDR3. The genes are TRBV7-9 and TRBJ1-4; D is unclear. Germline V gene lookup returns CDR1 SEHNR and CDR2 FQNEAQ (reference sequence). The V end was cut by 5 bases, the J end by 0 bases, with 4 bases between. The CDR3 is 13 amino acids. The CDR3 sequence: CASSPSTNEKLFF. CDR3 DNA sequence: TGTGCCAGCAGCCCCTCAACTAATGAAAAACTGTTTTTT.

This chain connects TRBV5-1 to TRBJ1-1, with TRBD1 matching over 7 bases. J was trimmed by 5 bases and V by 0 bases; bases with no gene match: 4. Germline V gene data show CDR1 as SGHRS and CDR2 as YFSETQ. This CDR3 spans 14 amino acids. The CDR3 is CASSLVRGRTEAFF. The DNA for the CDR3 is TGCGCCAGCAGCTTGGTCAGGGGGAGGACTGAAGCTTTCTTT.

This clone came up many times. The rearrangement links TRBV7-3 to TRBJ2-1; 8 bases are a match to TRBD2. The V and J ends lost 5 bases and 0 bases, in that order; junction bases with no gene match: 3. The CDR3 loop spans 15 amino acids. Germline V lookup: CDR1 SGHTA, CDR2 FQGTGA. For the CDR3, the DNA is TGTGCCAGCAGCGAGAGCGGGAGCTCCTACAATGAGCAGTTCTTC. This encodes CASSESGSSYNEQFF.

This rearrangement joins TRBV6-1 to TRBJ1-4, with D possibly being TRBD1 (5 bases). The CDR3 loop spans 18 amino acids. V was pared by 2 bases and J by 4 bases, with 20 bases between. CDR1 is MNHNS, CDR2 SASEGT, per germline. As DNA, the CDR3 is TGTGCCAGCAGTGAAAGGGTTGTTTGGGGAGGGGATAATGAAAAACTGTTTTTT. Its translation is CASSERVVWGGDNEKLFF.

This clone came up a few times. The chain uses TRBV7-2 and TRBJ1-1, with D unresolved. The CDR3 length is 12 residues. Trimming left V 5 bases short and J 5 bases short, with 9 bases between. Germline loops: CDR1 SGHTA, CDR2 FQGNSA. CDR3 sequence: CASSHPRTEAFF. The CDR3 DNA is TGTGCCAGCAGCCACCCGAGAACTGAAGCTTTCTTT.

This rearrangement joins TRBV5-1 to TRBJ2-2; D call uncertain. CDR1 and CDR2 (germline): SGHRS, YFSETQ. The CDR3 sequence is 16 residues long. The ends were cut back, 0 bases at V and 3 bases at J, with 12 bases in the middle. This CDR3 reads CASSLEPARDTGELFF. The CDR3 DNA reads as TGCGCCAGCAGCTTGGAGCCAGCCCGCGACACCGGGGAGCTGTTTTTT.

This sequence joins TRBV7-2 and TRBJ1-1; TRBD1 aligns across 11 bases. CDR3 length: 18 amino acids. Germline V lookup: CDR1 SGHTA, CDR2 FQGNSA. After removal of 2 bases from V and 6 bases from J, the junction contained 14 bases not matched to a gene. CDR3 sequence: CASSLTAWGTGGFAEAFF. The CDR3 coding sequence is TGTGCCAGCAGCTTAACCGCATGGGGGACAGGGGGGTTTGCTGAAGCTTTCTTT. The whole variable domain, filled in from reference TRBV7-2 and TRBJ1-1, reads GAGVSQSPSNKVTEKGKDVELRCDPISGHTALYWYRQSLGQGLEFLIYFQGNSAPDKSGLPSDRFSAERTGGSVSTLTIQRTQQEDSAVYLCASSLTAWGTGGFAEAFFGQGTRLTVV.

CDR3: CASSLQSDRMNTEAFF. DNA of the CDR3: TGTGCCAGCAGTTTACAGTCTGACAGGATGAACACTGAAGCTTTCTTT. The chain joins TRBV28 to TRBJ1-1; possibly TRBD1 for D (6 bases). Germline assignment: CDR1 MDHEN and CDR2 SYDVKM. The CDR3 length is 16 residues. The V gene lost 2 bases and the J gene lost 0 bases, with 13 bases spanning the gap.

The gene calls are TRBV19 and TRBJ2-5, with 11 positions matching TRBD2. The CDR3 has 16 residues. Trimming at V came to 5 bases and at J to 5 bases, leaving 10 bases not matched to a gene. The germline V gene has CDR1 LNHDA and CDR2 SQIVND (reference sequence). This CDR3 reads CASSPGSGRAGETQYF. As DNA, the CDR3 is TGTGCCAGTAGTCCCGGTAGCGGGAGGGCTGGCGAGACCCAGTACTTC.

The gene calls are TRBV2 and TRBJ2-6, with D unclear. From germline, CDR1 is SNHLY and CDR2 FYNNEI. CDR3 length: 13 amino acids. Trimming took 8 bases from V and 2 from J, leaving 7 bases between them. CDR3 region: CASGRTGANVLTF. CDR3 nucleotides: TGTGCCAGCGGCAGGACTGGGGCCAACGTCCTGACTTTC.

The chain links TRBV5-1 to TRBJ2-5; TRBD2 matches at 7 bases. The V gene end was trimmed by 0 bases and the J gene end by 3 bases; junction bases not matched to a gene: 5. Germline assignment: CDR1 SGHRS and CDR2 YFSETQ. CDR3 length: 15 amino acids. CDR3 region: CASSLAGTSEETQYF. The DNA of the CDR3 is TGCGCCAGCAGCTTGGCCGGTACTAGCGAAGAGACCCAGTACTTC.

This clone appeared a single time. The gene calls are TRBV2 and TRBJ2-5; 11 bases match TRBD2. This CDR3 has 15 amino acids. Unmatched junction bases numbered 10, after V lost 9 bases and J lost 4 bases. CDR1 is SNHLY and CDR2 is FYNNEI in the germline V gene. The CDR3 nucleotides read TGTGCCAGTAGAAGGTCCGGGACTAGCGGAGAGACCCAGTACTTC. It codes for CASRRSGTSGETQYF.